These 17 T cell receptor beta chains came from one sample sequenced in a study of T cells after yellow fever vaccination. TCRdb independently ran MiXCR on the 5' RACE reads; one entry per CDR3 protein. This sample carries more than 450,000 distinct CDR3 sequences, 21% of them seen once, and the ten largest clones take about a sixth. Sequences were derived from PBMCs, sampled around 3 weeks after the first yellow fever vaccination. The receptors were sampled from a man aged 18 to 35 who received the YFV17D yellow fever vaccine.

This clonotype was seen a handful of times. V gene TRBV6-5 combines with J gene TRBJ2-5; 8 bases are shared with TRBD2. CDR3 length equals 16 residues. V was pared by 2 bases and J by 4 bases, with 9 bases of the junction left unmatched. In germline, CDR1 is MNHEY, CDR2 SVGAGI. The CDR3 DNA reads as TGTGCCAGCAGTTACACACTAGCGGCGGCTCGAGAGACCCAGTACTTC. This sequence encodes CASSYTLAAARETQYF.

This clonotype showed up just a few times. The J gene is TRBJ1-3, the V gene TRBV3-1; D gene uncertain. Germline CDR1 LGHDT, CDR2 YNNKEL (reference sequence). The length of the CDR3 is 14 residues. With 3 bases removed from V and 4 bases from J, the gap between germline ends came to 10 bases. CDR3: CASSHLRAGNTIYF. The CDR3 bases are TGTGCCAGCAGCCACCTTCGGGCGGGAAACACCATATATTTT.

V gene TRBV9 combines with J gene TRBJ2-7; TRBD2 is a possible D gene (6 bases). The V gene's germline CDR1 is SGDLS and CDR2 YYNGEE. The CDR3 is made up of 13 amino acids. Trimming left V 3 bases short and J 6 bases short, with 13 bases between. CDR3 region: CASSAWGEGEQYF. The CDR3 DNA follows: TGTGCCAGCAGCGCATGGGGGGAAGGCGAGCAGTACTTC. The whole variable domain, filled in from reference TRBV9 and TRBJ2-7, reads DSGVTQTPKHLITATGQRVTLRCSPRSGDLSVYWYQQSLDQGLQFLIQYYNGEERAKGNILERFSAQQFPDLHSELNLSSLELGDSALYFCASSAWGEGEQYFGPGTRLTVT.

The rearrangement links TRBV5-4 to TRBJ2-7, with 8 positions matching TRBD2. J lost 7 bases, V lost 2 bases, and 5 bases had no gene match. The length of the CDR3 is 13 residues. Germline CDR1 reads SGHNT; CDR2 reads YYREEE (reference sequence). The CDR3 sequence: CASSFGGADEQYF. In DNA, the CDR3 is TGTGCCAGCAGCTTCGGGGGGGCCGATGAGCAGTACTTC.

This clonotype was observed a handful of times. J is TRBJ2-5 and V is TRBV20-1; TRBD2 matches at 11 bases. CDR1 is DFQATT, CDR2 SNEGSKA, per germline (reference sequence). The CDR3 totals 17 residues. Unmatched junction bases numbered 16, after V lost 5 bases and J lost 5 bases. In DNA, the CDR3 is TGCAGTGCTCGGGCGTTTAGCGGGGGGGCCGTAGAGGAGACCCAGTACTTC. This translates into CSARAFSGGAVEETQYF.

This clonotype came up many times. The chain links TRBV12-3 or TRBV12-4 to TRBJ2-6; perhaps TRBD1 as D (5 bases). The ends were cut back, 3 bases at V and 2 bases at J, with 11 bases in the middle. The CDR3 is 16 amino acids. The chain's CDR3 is CASSFRGIAGANVLTF. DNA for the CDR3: TGTGCCAGCAGTTTTAGGGGTATTGCTGGGGCCAACGTCCTGACTTTC.

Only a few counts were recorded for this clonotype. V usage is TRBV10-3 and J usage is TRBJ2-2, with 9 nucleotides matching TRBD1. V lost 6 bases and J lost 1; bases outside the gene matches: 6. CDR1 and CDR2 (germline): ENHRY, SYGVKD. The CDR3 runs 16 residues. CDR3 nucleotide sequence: TGTGCCATCAGCCCGGACAGGGGAAGGAACACCGGGGAGCTGTTTTTT. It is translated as CAISPDRGRNTGELFF.

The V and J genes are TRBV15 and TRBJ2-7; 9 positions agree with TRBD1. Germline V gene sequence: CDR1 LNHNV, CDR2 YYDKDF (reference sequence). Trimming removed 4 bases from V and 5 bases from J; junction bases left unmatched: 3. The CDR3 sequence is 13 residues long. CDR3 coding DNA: TGTGCCACCAGCAACCGGGACAGGGACGAGCAGTACGTC. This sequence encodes CATSNRDRDEQYV.

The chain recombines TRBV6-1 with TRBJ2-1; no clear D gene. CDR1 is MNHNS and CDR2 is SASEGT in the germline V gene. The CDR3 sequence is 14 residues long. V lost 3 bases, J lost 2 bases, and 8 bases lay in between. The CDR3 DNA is TGTGCCAGCAGTGACGACGACCCCTACAATGAGCAGTTCTTC. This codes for CASSDDDPYNEQFF.

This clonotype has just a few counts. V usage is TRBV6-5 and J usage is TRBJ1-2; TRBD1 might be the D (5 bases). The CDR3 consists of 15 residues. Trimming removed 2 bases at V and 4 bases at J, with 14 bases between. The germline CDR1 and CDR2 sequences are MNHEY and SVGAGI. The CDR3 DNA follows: TGTGCCAGCAGTTACCGACCTGGGGCGCGCTATGGCTACACCTTC. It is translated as CASSYRPGARYGYTF.

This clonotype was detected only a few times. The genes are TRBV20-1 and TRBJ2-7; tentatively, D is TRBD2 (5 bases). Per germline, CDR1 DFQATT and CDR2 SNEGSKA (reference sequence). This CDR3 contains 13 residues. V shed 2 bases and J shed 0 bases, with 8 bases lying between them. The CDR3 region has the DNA TGCAGTGCTAGAAAGGGAGTCTCCTACGAGCAGTACTTC. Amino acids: CSARKGVSYEQYF.

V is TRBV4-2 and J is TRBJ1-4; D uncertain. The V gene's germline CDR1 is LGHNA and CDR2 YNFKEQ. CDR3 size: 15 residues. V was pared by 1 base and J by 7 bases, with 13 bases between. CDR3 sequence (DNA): TGTGCCAGCAGCCAAGTGGGAGATAGGCCTGAAAAACTGTTTTTT. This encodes CASSQVGDRPEKLFF.

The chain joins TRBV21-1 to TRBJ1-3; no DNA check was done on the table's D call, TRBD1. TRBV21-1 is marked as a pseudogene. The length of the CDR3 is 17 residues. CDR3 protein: CASSNGSQGDSGNTIYF. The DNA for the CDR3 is TGTGCCAGCAGCAATGGATCACAGGGGGACTCTGGAAACACCATATATTTT.

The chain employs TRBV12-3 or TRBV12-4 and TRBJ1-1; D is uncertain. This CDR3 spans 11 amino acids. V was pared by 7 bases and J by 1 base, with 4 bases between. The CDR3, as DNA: TGTGCCAGCAAGGCGAACACTGAAGCTTTCTTT. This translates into CASKANTEAFF.

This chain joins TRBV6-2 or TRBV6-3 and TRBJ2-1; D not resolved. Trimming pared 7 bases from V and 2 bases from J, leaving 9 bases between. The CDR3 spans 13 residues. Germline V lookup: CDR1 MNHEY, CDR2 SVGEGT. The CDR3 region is CASTPSPYNEQFF. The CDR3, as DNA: TGTGCCAGCACCCCAAGCCCCTACAATGAGCAGTTCTTC.

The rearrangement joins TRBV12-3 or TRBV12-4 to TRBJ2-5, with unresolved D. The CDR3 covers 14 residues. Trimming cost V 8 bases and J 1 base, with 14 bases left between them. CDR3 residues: CASRSLATQETQYF. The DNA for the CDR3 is TGTGCCAGCCGCTCCCTGGCGACCCAAGAGACCCAGTACTTC.

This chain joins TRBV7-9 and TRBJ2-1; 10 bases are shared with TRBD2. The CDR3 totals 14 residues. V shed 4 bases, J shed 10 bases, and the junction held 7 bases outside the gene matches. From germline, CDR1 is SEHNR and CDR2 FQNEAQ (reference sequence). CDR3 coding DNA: TGTGCCAGCAGCTGGAGCGGGGGGGCTGGGGAGCAGTTCTTC. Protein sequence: CASSWSGGAGEQFF.